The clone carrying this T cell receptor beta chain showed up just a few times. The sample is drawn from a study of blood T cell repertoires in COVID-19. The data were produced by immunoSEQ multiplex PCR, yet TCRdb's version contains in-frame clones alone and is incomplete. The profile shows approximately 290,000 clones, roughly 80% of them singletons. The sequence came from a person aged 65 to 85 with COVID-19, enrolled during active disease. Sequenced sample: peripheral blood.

The CDR3 nucleotides read TGTGCCAGCAGCCTAAATCCCGGACAGGGATCAGGAAACACCATATATTTT. As protein: CASSLNPGQGSGNTIYF. This chain joins TRBV5-4 and TRBJ1-3, with TRBD1 identical over 8 bases. The junction had 13 bases not matched to a gene; V was cut back by 4 bases and J by 4 bases. This CDR3 has 17 residues. The germline gives CDR1 SGHNT, CDR2 YYREEE (reference sequence).